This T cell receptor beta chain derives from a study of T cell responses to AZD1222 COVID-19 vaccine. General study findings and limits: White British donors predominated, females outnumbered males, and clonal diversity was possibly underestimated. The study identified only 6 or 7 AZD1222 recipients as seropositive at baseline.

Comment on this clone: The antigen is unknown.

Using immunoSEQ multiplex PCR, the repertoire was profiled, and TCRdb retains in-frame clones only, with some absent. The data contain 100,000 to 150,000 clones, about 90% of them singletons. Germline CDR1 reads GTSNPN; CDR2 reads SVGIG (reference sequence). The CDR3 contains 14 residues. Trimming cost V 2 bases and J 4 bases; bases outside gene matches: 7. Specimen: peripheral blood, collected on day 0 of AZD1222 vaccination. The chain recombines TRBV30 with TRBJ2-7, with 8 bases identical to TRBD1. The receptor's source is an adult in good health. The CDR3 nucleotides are TGTGCCTGGAGTATCACAGGGGGATGGTACGAGCAGTACTTC. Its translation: CAWSITGGWYEQYF.